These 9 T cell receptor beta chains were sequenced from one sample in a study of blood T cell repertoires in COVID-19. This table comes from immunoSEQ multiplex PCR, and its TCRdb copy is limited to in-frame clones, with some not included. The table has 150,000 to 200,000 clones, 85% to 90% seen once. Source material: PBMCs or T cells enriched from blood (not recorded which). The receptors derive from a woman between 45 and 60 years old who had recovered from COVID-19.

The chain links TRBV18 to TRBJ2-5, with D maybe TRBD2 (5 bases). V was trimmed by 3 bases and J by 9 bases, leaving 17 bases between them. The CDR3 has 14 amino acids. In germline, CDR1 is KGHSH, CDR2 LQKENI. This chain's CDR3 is CASSPSSGAVAQYF. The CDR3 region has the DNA TGTGCCAGCTCACCCTCGTCCGGAGCGGTGGCCCAGTACTTC.

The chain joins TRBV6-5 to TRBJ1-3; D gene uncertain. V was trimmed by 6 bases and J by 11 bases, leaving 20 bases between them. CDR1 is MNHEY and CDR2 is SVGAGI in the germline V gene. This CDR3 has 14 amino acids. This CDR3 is CASRTPGAGTAIYF. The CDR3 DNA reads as TGTGCCAGCAGAACCCCCGGAGCGGGAACGGCCATATATTTT.

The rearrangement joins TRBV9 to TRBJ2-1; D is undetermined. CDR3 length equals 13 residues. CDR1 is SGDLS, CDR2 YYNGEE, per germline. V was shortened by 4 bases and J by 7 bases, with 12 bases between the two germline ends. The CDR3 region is CASSSLVENEQFF. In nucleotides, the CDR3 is TGTGCCAGCAGCAGCCTAGTTGAAAATGAGCAGTTCTTC.

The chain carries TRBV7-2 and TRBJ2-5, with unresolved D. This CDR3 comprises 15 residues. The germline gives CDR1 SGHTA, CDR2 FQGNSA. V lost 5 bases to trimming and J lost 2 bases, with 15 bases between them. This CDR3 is CASSLLPTLQETQYF. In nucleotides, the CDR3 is TGTGCCAGCAGCCTGCTTCCGACTCTTCAAGAGACCCAGTACTTC. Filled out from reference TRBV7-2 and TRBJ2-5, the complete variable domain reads GAGVSQSPSNKVTEKGKDVELRCDPISGHTALYWYRQSLGQGLEFLIYFQGNSAPDKSGLPSDRFSAERTGGSVSTLTIQRTQQEDSAVYLCASSLLPTLQETQYFGPGTRLLVL.

The CDR3 here is CASSPVPGGGNTIYF. Here the CDR3 DNA reads TGCGCCAGCAGCCCAGTCCCAGGGGGAGGAAACACCATATATTTT. The gene calls are TRBV4-3 and TRBJ1-3, with 7 nucleotides matching TRBD1. Germline V lookup: CDR1 LGHNA, CDR2 YSLEER. V lost 4 bases and J lost 4; bases outside the gene matches: 7. The CDR3 is 15 residues long.

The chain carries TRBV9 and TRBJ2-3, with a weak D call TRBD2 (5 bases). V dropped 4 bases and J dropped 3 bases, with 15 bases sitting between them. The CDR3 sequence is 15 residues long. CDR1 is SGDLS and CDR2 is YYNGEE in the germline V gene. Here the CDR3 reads CASSSPGVGTDTQYF. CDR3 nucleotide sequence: TGTGCCAGCAGCTCCCCCGGGGTGGGTACAGATACGCAGTATTTT.

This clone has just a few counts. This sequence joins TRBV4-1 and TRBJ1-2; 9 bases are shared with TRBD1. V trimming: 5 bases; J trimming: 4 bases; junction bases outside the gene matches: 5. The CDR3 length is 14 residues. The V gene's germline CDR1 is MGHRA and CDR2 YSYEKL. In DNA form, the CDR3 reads TGCGCCAGCAGCGAGGGACAGGGTATCTATGGCTACACCTTC. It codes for CASSEGQGIYGYTF.

The CDR3 DNA sequence: TGTGCCAGCTCACCACTTCAGGGTGTGGAAAAACTGTTTTTT. It specifies CASSPLQGVEKLFF. This sequence joins TRBV18 and TRBJ1-4; a possible D gene is TRBD1 (5 bases). The germline gives CDR1 KGHSH, CDR2 LQKENI. Trimming shortened V by 1 base and J by 8 bases, and 11 bases separated the two germline ends. The CDR3 contains 14 residues.

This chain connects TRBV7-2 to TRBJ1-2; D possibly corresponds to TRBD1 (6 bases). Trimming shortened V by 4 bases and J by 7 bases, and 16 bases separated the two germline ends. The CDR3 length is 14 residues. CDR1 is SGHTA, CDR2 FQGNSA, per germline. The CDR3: CASSSPTGYRGYTF. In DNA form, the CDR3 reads TGTGCCAGCAGCTCTCCGACAGGTTACCGTGGCTACACCTTC. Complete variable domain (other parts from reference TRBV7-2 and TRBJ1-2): GAGVSQSPSNKVTEKGKDVELRCDPISGHTALYWYRQSLGQGLEFLIYFQGNSAPDKSGLPSDRFSAERTGGSVSTLTIQRTQQEDSAVYLCASSSPTGYRGYTFGSGTRLTVV.